Listed here are 13 T cell receptor beta chains from one sample, sequenced in a study of regulatory T cells in long-lasting Graves disease. HTBI primers from iRepertoire and Arm-PCR of CDR3 regions yielded the TCR beta libraries. Via MiXCR, TCRdb re-called the multiplex PCR reads, giving one row per CDR3 protein. The sample lists a few hundred thousand distinct CDR3 sequences, 23% occurring once. Time point noted: persistent/refractory GD, antithyroid drugs over 5 years with positive TRAb. With RNA extracted from PBMCs as input, the TCR library was made. The sample here was peripheral blood mononuclear cells (PBMCs), taken when the disease was refractory, from a patient treated with antithyroid drugs. The receptor set was obtained from a female donor with Graves disease.

J is TRBJ2-7 and V is TRBV5-1; the D is unclear. The length of the CDR3 is 15 residues. Trimming took 0 bases from V and 2 from J, leaving 12 bases between them. Germline V gene data show CDR1 as SGHRS and CDR2 as YFSETQ. The CDR3 spells CASSLEVYKTYEQYF. The DNA for the CDR3 is TGCGCCAGCAGCTTGGAGGTCTACAAAACCTACGAGCAGTACTTC.

There are a few counts of this clonotype. J is TRBJ2-5 and V is TRBV5-4; D is tentatively TRBD1 or TRBD2 (5 bases each). Germline CDR1 reads SGHNT; CDR2 reads YYREEE (reference sequence). The CDR3 extends over 14 amino acids. The germline V and J ends were trimmed by 2 bases and 4 bases, with 12 bases remaining between them. The CDR3 protein is CASSLKGAGETQYF. DNA of the CDR3: TGTGCCAGCAGCTTAAAAGGGGCGGGAGAGACCCAGTACTTC. Looking up the rest from reference TRBV5-4 and TRBJ2-5 gives the full variable domain: ETGVTQSPTHLIKTRGQQVTLRCSSQSGHNTVSWYQQALGQGPQFIFQYYREEENGRGNFPPRFSGLQFPNYSSELNVNALELDDSALYLCASSLKGAGETQYFGPGTRLLVL.

Note on this clonotype: A much larger clone lies one base from this, so it may be a read error. The chain uses TRBV5-1 and TRBJ2-7, with D unresolved. CDR1 and CDR2 from the germline V gene are SGHRS and YFSETQ. The V and J ends lost 0 bases and 0 bases respectively, with 13 bases between them. The CDR3 totals 16 residues. CDR3 in DNA: TGCGCCAGCAGCTTGGGCGCTGCGCAGCGCTCCTACGAGCAGTACTTC. This encodes CASSLGAAQRSYEQYF.

The chain couples TRBV30 to TRBJ1-4, with no clear D. The CDR3 covers 10 residues. V dropped 2 bases and J dropped 8 bases, with 3 bases sitting between them. Germline V gives CDR1 GTSNPN, CDR2 SVGIG (reference sequence). The CDR3 DNA follows: TGTGCCTGGAGTCCAGAAAAACTGTTTTTT. Translation gives CAWSPEKLFF.

The sample holds many counts of this clonotype. In nucleotides, the CDR3 is TGCAGTGCTAGAACTAGCGGGAGAAAAGAGACCCAGTACTTC. Translating gives CSARTSGRKETQYF. The V call is TRBV20-1, the J call TRBJ2-5, with TRBD2 identical over 11 bases. Germline loops: CDR1 DFQATT, CDR2 SNEGSKA (reference sequence). The length of the CDR3 is 14 residues. The J segment lost 3 bases and the V segment lost 2 bases, leaving 2 bases of the junction unmatched.

Many counts were recorded for this clonotype. The chain combines TRBV30 with TRBJ1-2; the match to TRBD1 covers 9 bases. The germline V gene has CDR1 GTSNPN and CDR2 SVGIG (reference sequence). The CDR3 runs to 12 residues. V was pared by 8 bases and J by 2 bases, with 3 bases of the junction left unmatched. CDR3 loop: CAGTGRNYGYTF. The DNA for the CDR3 is TGTGCCGGGACAGGGAGAAACTATGGCTACACCTTC.

This clonotype was counted a few times. The rearrangement uses TRBV6-5 and TRBJ2-2; TRBD2 agrees at 8 bases. This CDR3 region has 16 residues. Germline loops: CDR1 MNHEY, CDR2 SVGAGI. V shed 0 bases, J shed 7 bases, and the junction held 7 bases outside the gene matches. CDR3 protein: CASSYSTGGPVGELFF. CDR3 in DNA: TGTGCCAGCAGTTACTCGACGGGAGGGCCGGTCGGGGAGCTGTTTTTT.

This clonotype occurred many times. The V gene is TRBV28, the J gene TRBJ1-2, with TRBD1 matching 9 bases. Germline lookup yields CDR1 MDHEN and CDR2 SYDVKM. The J segment lost 0 bases and the V segment lost 6 bases, leaving 5 bases of the junction unmatched. The CDR3 consists of 15 residues. CDR3 DNA: TGTGCCAGCAGGATGGGGACAGGGTCTAACTATGGCTACACCTTC. Encoded protein: CASRMGTGSNYGYTF.

Many counts were recorded for this clonotype. The chain employs TRBV28 and TRBJ2-7, with 12 nucleotides matching TRBD1. The trim removed 6 bases at V and 4 bases at J, leaving 7 bases unmatched. From germline, CDR1 is MDHEN and CDR2 SYDVKM. CDR3 size: 15 residues. As DNA, the CDR3 is TGTGCCAGCAGAAGGGGACAGGGGGCAAGTTACGAGCAGTACTTC. Amino acid sequence: CASRRGQGASYEQYF.

This clonotype was seen a handful of times. The gene calls are TRBV27 and TRBJ1-5; D is unclear. CDR3 length equals 15 residues. Germline loops: CDR1 MNHEY, CDR2 SMNVEV (reference sequence). Trimming shortened V by 3 bases and J by 0 bases, and 9 bases separated the two germline ends. The CDR3: CASSFLPASNQPQHF. The CDR3 nucleotides are TGTGCCAGCAGTTTTCTACCCGCTAGCAATCAGCCCCAGCATTTT.

This clonotype has ten or more counts. The rearrangement links TRBV20-1 to TRBJ1-6; D uncertain. From germline, CDR1 is DFQATT and CDR2 SNEGSKA (reference sequence). V lost 7 bases, J lost 7 bases, and 11 bases lay in between. This CDR3 spans 12 amino acids. CDR3 in amino acids: CSVERRNSPLHF. The CDR3, as DNA: TGCAGTGTAGAAAGGAGGAATTCACCCCTCCACTTT.

This clonotype is a singleton in its sample. The conserved closing phenylalanine or tryptophan is absent in this CDR3, likely reflecting a read error. The chain carries TRBV6-9 and TRBJ2-5, with D unresolved. The CDR3 consists of 15 residues. The germline CDR1 and CDR2 sequences are MNHGY and SVAAGI. Trimming removed 4 bases at V and 5 bases at J, with 17 bases between. This CDR3 reads CASSSTLTSMETQYY. The CDR3 DNA reads TGTGCCAGCAGTTCCACCTTGACAAGCATGGAGACCCAGTACTAC.

The chain joins TRBV5-6 to TRBJ1-1, with D unresolved. Germline-derived CDR1 and CDR2 are SGHDT and YYEEEE. V lost 0 bases and J lost 0, with 12 bases in between. The CDR3 has 16 amino acids. The CDR3 is CASSLEVGRLNTEAFF. Written as DNA, the CDR3 is TGTGCCAGCAGCTTGGAGGTAGGGCGTTTGAACACTGAAGCTTTCTTT. Variable domain in full (rest from reference TRBV5-6 and TRBJ1-1): DAGVTQSPTHLIKTRGQQVTLRCSPKSGHDTVSWYQQALGQGPQFIFQYYEEEERQRGNFPDRFSGHQFPNYSSELNVNALLLGDSALYLCASSLEVGRLNTEAFFGQGTRLTVV.